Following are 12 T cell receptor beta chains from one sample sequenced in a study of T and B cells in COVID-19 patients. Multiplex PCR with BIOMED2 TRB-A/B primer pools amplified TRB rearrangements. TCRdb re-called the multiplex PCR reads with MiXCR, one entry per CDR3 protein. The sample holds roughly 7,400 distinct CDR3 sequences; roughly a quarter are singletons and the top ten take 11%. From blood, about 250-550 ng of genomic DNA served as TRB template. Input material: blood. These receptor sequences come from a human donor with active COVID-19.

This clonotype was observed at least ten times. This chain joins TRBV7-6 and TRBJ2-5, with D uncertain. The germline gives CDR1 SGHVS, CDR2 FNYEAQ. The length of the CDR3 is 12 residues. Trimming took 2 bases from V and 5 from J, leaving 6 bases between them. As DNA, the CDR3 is TGTGCCAGCAGCTTAAGCGAGGAGACCCAGTACTTC. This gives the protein CASSLSEETQYF.

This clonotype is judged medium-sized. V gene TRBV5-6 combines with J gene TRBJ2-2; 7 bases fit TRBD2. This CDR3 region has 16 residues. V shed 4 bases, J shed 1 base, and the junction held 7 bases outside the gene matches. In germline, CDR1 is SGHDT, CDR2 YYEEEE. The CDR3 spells CASSPWVAGNTGELFF. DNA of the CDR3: TGTGCCAGCAGCCCCTGGGTAGCGGGGAACACCGGGGAGCTGTTTTTT.

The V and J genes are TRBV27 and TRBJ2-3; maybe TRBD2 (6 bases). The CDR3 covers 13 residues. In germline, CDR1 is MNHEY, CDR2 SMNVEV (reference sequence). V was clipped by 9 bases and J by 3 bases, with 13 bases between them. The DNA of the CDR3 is TGTGCCAGTTCCTTTCGGGGGACAGATACGCAGTATTTT. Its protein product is CASSFRGTDTQYF.

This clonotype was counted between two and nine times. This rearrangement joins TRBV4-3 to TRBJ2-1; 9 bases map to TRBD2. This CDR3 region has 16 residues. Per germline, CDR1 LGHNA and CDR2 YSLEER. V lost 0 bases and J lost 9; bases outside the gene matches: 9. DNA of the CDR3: TGCGCCAGCAGCCAAGATCTGGGTAGCGGGAGCGGTGAGCAGTTCTTC. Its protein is CASSQDLGSGSGEQFF.

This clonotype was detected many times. This CDR3 reads CASSFLTGGSYTGELFF. The CDR3 DNA follows: TGTGCCAGCAGTTTCCTGACAGGGGGCTCCTACACCGGGGAGCTGTTTTTT. The chain couples TRBV27 to TRBJ2-2; TRBD1 matches 10 bases. V lost 3 bases to trimming and J lost 3 bases; unmatched junction nucleotides: 7. The length of the CDR3 is 17 residues. Germline CDR1 and CDR2: MNHEY and SMNVEV (reference sequence).

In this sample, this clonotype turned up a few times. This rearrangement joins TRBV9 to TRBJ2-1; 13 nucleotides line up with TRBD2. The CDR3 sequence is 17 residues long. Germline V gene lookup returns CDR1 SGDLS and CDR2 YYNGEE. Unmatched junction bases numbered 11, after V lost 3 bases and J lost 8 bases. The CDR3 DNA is TGTGCCAGCAGCGGCACTAGCGGGAGGGGCGGGATAGATGAGCAGTTCTTC. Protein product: CASSGTSGRGGIDEQFF.

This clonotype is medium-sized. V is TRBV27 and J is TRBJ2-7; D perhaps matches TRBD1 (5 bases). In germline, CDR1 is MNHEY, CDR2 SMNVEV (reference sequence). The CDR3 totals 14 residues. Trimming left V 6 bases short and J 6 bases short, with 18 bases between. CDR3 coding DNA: TGTGCCAGCAGCACTGGGGCAGCGCTCACCGAGCAGTACTTC. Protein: CASSTGAALTEQYF.

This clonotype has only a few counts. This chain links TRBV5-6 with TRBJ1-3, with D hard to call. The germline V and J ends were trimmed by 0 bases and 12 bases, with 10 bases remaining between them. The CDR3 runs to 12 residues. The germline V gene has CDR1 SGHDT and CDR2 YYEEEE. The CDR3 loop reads CASSLVEKDIYF. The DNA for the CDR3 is TGTGCCAGCAGCTTGGTGGAGAAGGACATATATTTT.

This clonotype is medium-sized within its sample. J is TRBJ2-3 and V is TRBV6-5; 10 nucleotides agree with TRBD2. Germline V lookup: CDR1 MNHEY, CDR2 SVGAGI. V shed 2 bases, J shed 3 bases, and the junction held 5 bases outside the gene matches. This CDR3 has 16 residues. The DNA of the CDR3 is TGTGCCAGCAGTTACGTTGCTAGCGGGAGAACAGATACGCAGTATTTT. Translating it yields CASSYVASGRTDTQYF.

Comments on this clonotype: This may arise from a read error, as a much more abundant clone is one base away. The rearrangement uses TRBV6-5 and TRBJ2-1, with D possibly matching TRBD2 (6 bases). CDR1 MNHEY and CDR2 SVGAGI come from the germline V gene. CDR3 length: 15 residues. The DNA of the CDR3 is TGTGCCAGCGGTTACTCGAGTCGGGAGAACAATGAGCAGTTCTTC. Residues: CASGYSSRENNEQFF.

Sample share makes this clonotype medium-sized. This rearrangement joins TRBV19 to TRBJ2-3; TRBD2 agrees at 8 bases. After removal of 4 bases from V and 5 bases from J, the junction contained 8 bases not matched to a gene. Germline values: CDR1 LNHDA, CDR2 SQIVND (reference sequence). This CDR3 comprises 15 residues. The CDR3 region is CASSSSVAGLDTQYF. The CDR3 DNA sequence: TGTGCCAGTAGTAGCTCTGTAGCGGGGTTAGATACGCAGTATTTT.

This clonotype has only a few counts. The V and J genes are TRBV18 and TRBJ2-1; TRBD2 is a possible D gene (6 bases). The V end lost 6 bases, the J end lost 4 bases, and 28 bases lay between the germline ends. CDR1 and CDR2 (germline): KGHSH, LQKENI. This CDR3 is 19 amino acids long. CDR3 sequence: CASSSGDNDLETLYNEQFF. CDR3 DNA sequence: TGTGCCAGCTCCTCGGGGGATAACGACCTGGAGACGCTATACAATGAGCAGTTCTTC.